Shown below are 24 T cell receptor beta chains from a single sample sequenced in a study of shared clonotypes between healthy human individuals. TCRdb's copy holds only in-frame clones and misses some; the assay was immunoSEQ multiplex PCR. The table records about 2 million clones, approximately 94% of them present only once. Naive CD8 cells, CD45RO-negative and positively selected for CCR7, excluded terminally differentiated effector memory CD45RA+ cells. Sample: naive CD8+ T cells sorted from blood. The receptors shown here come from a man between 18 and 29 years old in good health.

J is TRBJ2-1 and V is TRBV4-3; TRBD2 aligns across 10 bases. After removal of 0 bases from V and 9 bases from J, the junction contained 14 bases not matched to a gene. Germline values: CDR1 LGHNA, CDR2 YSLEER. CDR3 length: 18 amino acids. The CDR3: CASSQERFQREGLREQFF. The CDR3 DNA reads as TGCGCCAGCAGCCAAGAAAGGTTCCAGCGGGAGGGCCTTCGTGAGCAGTTCTTC.

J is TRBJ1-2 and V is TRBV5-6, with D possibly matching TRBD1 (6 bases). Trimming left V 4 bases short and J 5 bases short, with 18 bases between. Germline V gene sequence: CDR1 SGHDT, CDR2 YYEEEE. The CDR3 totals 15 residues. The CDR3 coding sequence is TGTGCCAGCAGCCTCGGGACAAGCTACTATTATGGCTACACCTTC. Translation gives CASSLGTSYYYGYTF.

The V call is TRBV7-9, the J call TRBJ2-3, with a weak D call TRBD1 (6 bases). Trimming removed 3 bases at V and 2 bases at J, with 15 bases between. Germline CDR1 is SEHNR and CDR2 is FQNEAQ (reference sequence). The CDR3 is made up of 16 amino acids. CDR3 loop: CASSLARGQTTDTQYF. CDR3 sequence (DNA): TGTGCCAGCAGCTTGGCCAGGGGACAAACCACAGATACGCAGTATTTT. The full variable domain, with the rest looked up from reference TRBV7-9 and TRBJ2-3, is DTGVSQNPRHKITKRGQNVTFRCDPISEHNRLYWYRQTLGQGPEFLTYFQNEAQLEKSRLLSDRFSAERPKGSFSTLEIQRTEQGDSAMYLCASSLARGQTTDTQYFGPGTRLTVL.

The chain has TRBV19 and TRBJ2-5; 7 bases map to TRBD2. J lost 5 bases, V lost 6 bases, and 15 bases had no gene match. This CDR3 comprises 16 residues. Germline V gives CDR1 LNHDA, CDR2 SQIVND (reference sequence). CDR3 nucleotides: TGTGCCAGTAGCCTTACAGCGAGGGAGGGCTGGGAGACCCAGTACTTC. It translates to CASSLTAREGWETQYF.

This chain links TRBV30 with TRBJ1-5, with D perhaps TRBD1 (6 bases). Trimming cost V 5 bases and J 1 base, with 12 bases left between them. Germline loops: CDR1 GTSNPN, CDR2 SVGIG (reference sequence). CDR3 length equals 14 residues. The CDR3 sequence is CAWGGPMSNQPQHF. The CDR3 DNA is TGTGCCTGGGGGGGGCCGATGAGCAATCAGCCCCAGCATTTT.

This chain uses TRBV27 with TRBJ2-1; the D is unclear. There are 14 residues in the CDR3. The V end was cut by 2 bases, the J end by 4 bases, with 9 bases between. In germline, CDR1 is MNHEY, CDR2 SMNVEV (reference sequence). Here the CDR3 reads CASSLLIPYNEQFF. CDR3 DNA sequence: TGTGCCAGCAGTTTACTGATCCCGTACAATGAGCAGTTCTTC.

DNA of the CDR3: TGCAGCGCGGGGATTCCTAATGAAAAACTGTTTTTT. This translates into CSAGIPNEKLFF. J is TRBJ1-4 and V is TRBV29-1; D remains unclear. V was cut by 7 bases and J by 3 bases, with 9 bases left in between. Germline CDR1 reads SQVTM; CDR2 reads ANQGSEA. The CDR3 spans 12 residues. The whole variable domain, remainder taken from reference TRBV29-1 and TRBJ1-4, is SAVISQKPSRDICQRGTSLTIQCQVDSQVTMMFWYRQQPGQSLTLIATANQGSEATYESGFVIDKFPISRPNLTFSTLTVSNMSPEDSSIYLCSAGIPNEKLFFGSGTQLSVL.

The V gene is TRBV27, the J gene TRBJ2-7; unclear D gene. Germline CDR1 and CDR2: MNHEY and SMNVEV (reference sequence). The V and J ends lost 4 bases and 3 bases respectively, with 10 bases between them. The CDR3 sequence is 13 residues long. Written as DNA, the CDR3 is TGTGCCAGCAGTTCCTTCCCCATCTACGAGCAGTACTTC. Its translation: CASSSFPIYEQYF.

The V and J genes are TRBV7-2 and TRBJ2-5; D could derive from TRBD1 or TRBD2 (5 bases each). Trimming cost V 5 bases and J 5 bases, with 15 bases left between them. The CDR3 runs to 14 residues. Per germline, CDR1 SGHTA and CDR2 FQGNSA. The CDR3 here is CASSLDTGLETQYF. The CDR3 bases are TGTGCCAGCAGCCTGGACACAGGACTGGAGACCCAGTACTTC.

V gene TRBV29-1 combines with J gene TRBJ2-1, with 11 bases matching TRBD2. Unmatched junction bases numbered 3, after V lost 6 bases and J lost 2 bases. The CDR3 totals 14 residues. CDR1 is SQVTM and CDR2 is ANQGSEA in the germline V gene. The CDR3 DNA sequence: TGCAGCGTCGTTAGCGGGGGGGCCTACAATGAGCAGTTCTTC. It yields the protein CSVVSGGAYNEQFF.

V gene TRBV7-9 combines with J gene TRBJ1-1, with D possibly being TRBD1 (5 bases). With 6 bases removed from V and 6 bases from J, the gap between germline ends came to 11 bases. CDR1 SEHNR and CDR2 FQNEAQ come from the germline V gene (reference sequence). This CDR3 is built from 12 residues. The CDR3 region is CASRQTGPEAFF. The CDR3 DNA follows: TGTGCCAGCAGACAAACAGGTCCTGAAGCTTTCTTT. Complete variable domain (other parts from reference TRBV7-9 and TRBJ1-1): DTGVSQNPRHKITKRGQNVTFRCDPISEHNRLYWYRQTLGQGPEFLTYFQNEAQLEKSRLLSDRFSAERPKGSFSTLEIQRTEQGDSAMYLCASRQTGPEAFFGQGTRLTVV.

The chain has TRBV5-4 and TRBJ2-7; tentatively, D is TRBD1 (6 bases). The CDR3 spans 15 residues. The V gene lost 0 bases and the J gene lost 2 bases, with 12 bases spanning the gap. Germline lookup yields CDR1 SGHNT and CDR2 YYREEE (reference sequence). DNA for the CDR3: TGTGCCAGCAGCTTGGTTGGTCAGGGGACCTACGAGCAGTACTTC. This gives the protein CASSLVGQGTYEQYF.

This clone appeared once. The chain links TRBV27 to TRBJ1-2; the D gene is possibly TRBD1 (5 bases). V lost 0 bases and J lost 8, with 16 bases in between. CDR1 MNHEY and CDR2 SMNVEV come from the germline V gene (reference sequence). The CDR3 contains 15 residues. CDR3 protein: CASSLSSQGGWGYTF. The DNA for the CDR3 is TGTGCCAGCAGTTTATCGTCCCAGGGAGGTTGGGGCTACACCTTC.

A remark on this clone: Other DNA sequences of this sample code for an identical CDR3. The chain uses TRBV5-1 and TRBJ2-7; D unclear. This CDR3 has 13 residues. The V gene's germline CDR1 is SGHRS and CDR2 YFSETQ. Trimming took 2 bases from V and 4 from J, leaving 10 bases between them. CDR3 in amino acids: CASSFNSGYEQYF. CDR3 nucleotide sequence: TGCGCCAGCAGCTTTAATAGTGGATACGAGCAGTACTTC.

CDR3 sequence: CASSIPQGEADTQYF. In nucleotides, the CDR3 is TGTGCCAGCAGCATACCACAGGGAGAGGCAGATACGCAGTATTTT. This chain links TRBV5-4 with TRBJ2-3; maybe TRBD1 (6 bases). Germline values: CDR1 SGHNT, CDR2 YYREEE (reference sequence). This CDR3 has 15 amino acids. The germline V and J ends were trimmed by 4 bases and 4 bases, with 16 bases remaining between them.

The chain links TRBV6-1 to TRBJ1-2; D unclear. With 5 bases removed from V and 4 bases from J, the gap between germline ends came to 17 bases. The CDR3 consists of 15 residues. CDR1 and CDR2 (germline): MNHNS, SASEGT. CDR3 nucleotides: TGTGCCAGCAGTACCTTGGCCTCTCCCCTCTATGGCTACACCTTC. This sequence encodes CASSTLASPLYGYTF.

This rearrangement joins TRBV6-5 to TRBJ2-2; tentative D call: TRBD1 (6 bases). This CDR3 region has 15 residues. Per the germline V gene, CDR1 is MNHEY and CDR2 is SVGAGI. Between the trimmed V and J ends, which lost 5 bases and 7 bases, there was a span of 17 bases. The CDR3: CASSPLYGTIGELFF. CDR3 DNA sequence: TGTGCCAGCAGTCCTCTCTACGGGACAATCGGGGAGCTGTTTTTT.

For the CDR3, the DNA is TGTGCCAGCAGTTACAGTTGGGAGGTTTACAATGAGCAGTTCTTC. Encoded protein: CASSYSWEVYNEQFF. V gene TRBV6-5 combines with J gene TRBJ2-1; the D gene is possibly TRBD2 (6 bases). Germline CDR1 MNHEY, CDR2 SVGAGI. This CDR3 has 15 amino acids. V was trimmed by 2 bases and J by 4 bases, leaving 12 bases between them.

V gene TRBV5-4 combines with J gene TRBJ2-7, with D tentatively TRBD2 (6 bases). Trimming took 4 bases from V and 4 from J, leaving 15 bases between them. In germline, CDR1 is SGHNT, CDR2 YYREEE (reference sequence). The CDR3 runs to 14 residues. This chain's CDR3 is CASSVSGTRYEQYF. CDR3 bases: TGTGCCAGCAGCGTATCCGGGACTCGGTACGAGCAGTACTTC.

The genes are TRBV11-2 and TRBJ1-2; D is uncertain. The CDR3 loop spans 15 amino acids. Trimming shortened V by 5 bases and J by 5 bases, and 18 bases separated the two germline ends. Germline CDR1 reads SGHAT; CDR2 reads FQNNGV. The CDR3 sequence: CASSPVGGNDYGYTF. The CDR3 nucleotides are TGTGCCAGCAGCCCCGTGGGAGGAAATGATTATGGCTACACCTTC. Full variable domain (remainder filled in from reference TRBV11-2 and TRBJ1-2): EAGVAQSPRYKIIEKRQSVAFWCNPISGHATLYWYQQILGQGPKLLIQFQNNGVVDDSQLPKDRFSAERLKGVDSTLKIQPAKLEDSAVYLCASSPVGGNDYGYTFGSGTRLTVV.

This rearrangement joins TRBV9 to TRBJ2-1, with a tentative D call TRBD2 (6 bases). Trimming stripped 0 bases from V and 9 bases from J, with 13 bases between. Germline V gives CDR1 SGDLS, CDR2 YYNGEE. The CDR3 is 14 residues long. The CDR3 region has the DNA TGTGCCAGCAGCGTAGAGGTAGGAGGGACTGAGCAGTTCTTC. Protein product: CASSVEVGGTEQFF.

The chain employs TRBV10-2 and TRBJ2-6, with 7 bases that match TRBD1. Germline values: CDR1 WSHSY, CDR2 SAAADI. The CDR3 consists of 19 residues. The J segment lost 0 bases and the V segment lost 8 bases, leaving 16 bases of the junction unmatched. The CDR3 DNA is TGCGCCAGCCGCCCCACAGGGGCCGTCATGAGCTCTGGGGCCAACGTCCTGACTTTC. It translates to CASRPTGAVMSSGANVLTF.

The CDR3 loop reads CASSIYGRGDEKLFF. CDR3 bases: TGTGCCAGTAGTATATATGGCAGGGGGGATGAAAAACTGTTTTTT. The rearrangement joins TRBV19 to TRBJ1-4; 7 bases are shared with TRBD1. V lost 2 bases to trimming and J lost 6 bases; unmatched junction nucleotides: 6. This CDR3 is built from 15 residues. Germline V CDR1 and CDR2: LNHDA, SQIVND (reference sequence).

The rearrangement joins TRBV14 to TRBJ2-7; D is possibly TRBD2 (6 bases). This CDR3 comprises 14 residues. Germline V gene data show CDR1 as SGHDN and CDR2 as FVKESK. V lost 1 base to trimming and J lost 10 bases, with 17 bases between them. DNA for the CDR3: TGTGCCAGCAGCCAAGTCGGCGGGACGGCCGAACAGTACTTC. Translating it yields CASSQVGGTAEQYF.